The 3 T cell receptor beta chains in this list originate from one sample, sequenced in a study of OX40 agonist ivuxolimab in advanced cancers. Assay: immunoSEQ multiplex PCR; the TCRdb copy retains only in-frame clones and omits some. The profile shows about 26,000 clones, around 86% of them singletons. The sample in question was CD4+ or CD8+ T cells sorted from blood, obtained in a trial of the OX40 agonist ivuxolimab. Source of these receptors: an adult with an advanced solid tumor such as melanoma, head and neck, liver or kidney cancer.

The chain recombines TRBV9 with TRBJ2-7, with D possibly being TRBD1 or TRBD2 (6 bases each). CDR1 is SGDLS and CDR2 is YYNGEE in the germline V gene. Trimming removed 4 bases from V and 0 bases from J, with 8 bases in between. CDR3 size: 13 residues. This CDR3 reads CASSPGASYEQYF. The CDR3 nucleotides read TGTGCCAGCAGCCCGGGGGCCTCCTACGAGCAGTACTTC.

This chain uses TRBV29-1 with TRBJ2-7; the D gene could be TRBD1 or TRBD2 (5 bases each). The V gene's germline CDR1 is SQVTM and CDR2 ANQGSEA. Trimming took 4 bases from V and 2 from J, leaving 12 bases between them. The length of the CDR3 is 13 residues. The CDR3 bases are TGCAGCGTTGTTGGGGGATTCCCCTACGAGCAGTACTTC. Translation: CSVVGGFPYEQYF.

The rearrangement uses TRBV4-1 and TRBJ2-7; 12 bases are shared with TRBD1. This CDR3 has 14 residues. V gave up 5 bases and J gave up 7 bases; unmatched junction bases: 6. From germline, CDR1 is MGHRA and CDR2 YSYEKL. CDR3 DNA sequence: TGCGCCAGCAGCTCGGGACAGGGGGCGGGAGAGCAGTACTTC. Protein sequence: CASSSGQGAGEQYF.